The present entry profiles one T cell receptor (beta chain) with its context. Its target is not known. The sample is drawn from a study of OX40 agonist ivuxolimab in advanced cancers. Study information: Patients with prior anti-PD-1, anti-PD-L1 or anti-CTLA-4 therapy were eligible; roughly 40% had some. Study-wide results and caveats: At 0.1 to 3.0 mg/kg and by week 6, CD4+ and CD8+ T cells in the blood had expanded clonally. Some nonresponders likewise displayed low normalized T-cell clonal expansion.

People who had autoimmune disease history or systemic immunosuppression were excluded. Data came from immunoSEQ multiplex PCR; TCRdb stores just in-frame clones and leaves some out. The sample shows about 59,000 clones, over 70% of them seen only once. This CDR3 is 13 amino acids long. The V and J ends lost 5 bases and 7 bases respectively, with 12 bases between them. Per germline, CDR1 KGHSH and CDR2 LQKENI. This specimen was CD4+ or CD8+ T cells sorted from blood, taken in a trial of the OX40 agonist ivuxolimab. This rearrangement joins TRBV18 to TRBJ1-5; TRBD1 is a possible D gene (6 bases). This clonotype originated in an adult with an advanced solid tumor such as melanoma, head and neck, liver or kidney cancer. The CDR3 DNA reads TGTGCCAGCTCAGCCGGGACACACCAGCCCCAGCATTTT. Translating gives CASSAGTHQPQHF.